This TCR beta chain comes out of a study of T cell repertoires in cytomegalovirus infection. Overall study: From public TCR beta signatures came an indication of both CMV infection and matching HLA type.

Trimming stripped 5 bases from V and 9 bases from J, with 14 bases between. In germline, CDR1 is SNHLY, CDR2 FYNNEI. This CDR3 contains 12 residues. This clonotype was recorded at least ten times. The antigen remains unidentified. TCRdb passed the reads through MiXCR, listing each CDR3 protein once. The top ten hold roughly 13% of the sample, which has roughly 920,000 distinct CDR3 sequences, roughly 30% seen once. The sequence came from a human donor in good health (CMV status not recorded). Some clones in this sample may be carry-over from other donors' samples. The chain links TRBV2 to TRBJ2-7, with D perhaps matching TRBD1 (6 bases). The material sequenced was cultured CD8+ T cells from PBMCs, taken from culture after CMV antigen stimulation. The CDR3 sequence: CASSNLRDMQYF. For the CDR3, the DNA is TGTGCCAGCAGTAACCTACGGGACATGCAGTACTTC. The complete variable domain, with remaining parts taken from reference TRBV2 and TRBJ2-7, reads EPEVTQTPSHQVTQMGQEVILRCVPISNHLYFYWYRQILGQKVEFLVSFYNNEISEKSEIFDDQFSVERPDGSNFTLKIRSTKLEDSAMYFCASSNLRDMQYFGPGTRLTVT.